This is a list of T cell receptor beta chains from one sample in a study of CD8 T cells in Susac syndrome. TCRdb reanalysed the immunoSEQ multiplex PCR reads using MiXCR and keeps one entry per CDR3 protein. This table has 250,000 to 300,000 distinct CDR3 sequences, 65% to 90% appearing once. Sequenced: CD8+ T cells from PBMCs. The source of these receptors is a human donor with multiple sclerosis. Each CDR3 is given with its conserved first and last residue. A D gene is named only where the DNA matches it firmly. A clone size is listed for some rows: how often the clone was seen (once, few, many), or a class if it is expanded.

d_call: NA; v_call: TRBV5-6; clone_size: once; j_call: TRBJ2-1; cdr3_nt: TGTGCCAGCAGCTTAGAGAGCGTTGAGCAGTTCTTC; cdr3_aa: CASSLESVEQFF
d_call: NA; v_call: TRBV19; clone_size: once; j_call: TRBJ2-7; cdr3_nt: TGTGCCAGTAGTATAGTTGCAGGGGACTCCTACGAGCAGTACTTC; cdr3_aa: CASSIVAGDSYEQYF
d_call: NA; v_call: TRBV9; clone_size: NA; j_call: TRBJ1-4; cdr3_nt: TGTGCCAGCAGCGCCGTCGAGACGGCAAATGAAAAACTGTTTTTT; cdr3_aa: CASSAVETANEKLFF
d_call: NA; v_call: TRBV7-2; clone_size: few; j_call: TRBJ2-3; cdr3_nt: TGTGCCAGCAGCTTAGATCAGAACGTATTCACAGATACGCAGTATTTT; cdr3_aa: CASSLDQNVFTDTQYF
d_call: TRBD1; v_call: TRBV5-4; clone_size: NA; j_call: TRBJ2-7; cdr3_nt: TGTGCCACCGCGGCCCTGACAGGGGGCAACTACGAGCAGTACTTC; cdr3_aa: CATAALTGGNYEQYF
d_call: NA; v_call: TRBV7-9; clone_size: NA; j_call: TRBJ1-2; cdr3_nt: TGTGCCAGCAGCTTAGGTGCGGGGACGGACACCTTC; cdr3_aa: CASSLGAGTDTF
d_call: NA; v_call: TRBV30; clone_size: NA; j_call: TRBJ1-3; cdr3_nt: TGTGCCTGGAAGGGGTTGGGAAACACCATATATTTT; cdr3_aa: CAWKGLGNTIYF
d_call: TRBD2; v_call: TRBV28; clone_size: NA; j_call: TRBJ2-1; cdr3_nt: TGTGCCAGCAGTGGCGGGAGCCCCCTTCGGTATGAGCAGTTCTTC; cdr3_aa: CASSGGSPLRYEQFF
d_call: TRBD2; v_call: TRBV6-4; clone_size: NA; j_call: TRBJ2-1; cdr3_nt: TGTGCCAGCAGCCGCGGACTAGCTCGGACCTACAATGAGCAGTTCTTC; cdr3_aa: CASSRGLARTYNEQFF
d_call: NA; v_call: TRBV29-1; clone_size: NA; j_call: TRBJ2-2; cdr3_nt: TGCAGCGCCACAAAGGGGAGGCCCGGGGAGCTGTTTTTT; cdr3_aa: CSATKGRPGELFF
d_call: NA; v_call: TRBV20-1; clone_size: NA; j_call: TRBJ1-1; cdr3_nt: TGCAGTGCTAGGAATAGGGGGGCGCCGGACACTGAAGCTTTCTTT; cdr3_aa: CSARNRGAPDTEAFF
d_call: TRBD2; v_call: TRBV10-1; clone_size: NA; j_call: TRBJ2-1; cdr3_nt: TGCGCCAGCAGTGAAGGTCTAGCGGGGAACAATGAGCAGTTCTTC; cdr3_aa: CASSEGLAGNNEQFF
d_call: NA; v_call: TRBV27; clone_size: NA; j_call: TRBJ2-7; cdr3_nt: TGTGCCAGCAGCGGACAGCCCTACGAGCAGTACTTC; cdr3_aa: CASSGQPYEQYF
d_call: NA; v_call: TRBV27; clone_size: NA; j_call: TRBJ1-2; cdr3_nt: TGTGCCAGCAGCCCAGCGTTAAAGGTGGTCTATGGCTACACCTTC; cdr3_aa: CASSPALKVVYGYTF
d_call: NA; v_call: TRBV27; clone_size: NA; j_call: TRBJ2-1; cdr3_nt: TGTGCCAGCTCTGACCGGGACGGATCCTACAATGAGCAGTTCTTC; cdr3_aa: CASSDRDGSYNEQFF
d_call: TRBD1; v_call: TRBV19; clone_size: NA; j_call: TRBJ2-7; cdr3_nt: TGTGCCAGTAGTGGTCTTCCGGGACAGGGGGCAAGAGCCTACGAGCAGTACTTC; cdr3_aa: CASSGLPGQGARAYEQYF
d_call: NA; v_call: TRBV28; clone_size: few; j_call: TRBJ2-7; cdr3_nt: TGTGCCAGCAGTTACGGGGAGAGGAGCTCCTACGAGCAGTACTTC; cdr3_aa: CASSYGERSSYEQYF
d_call: NA; v_call: TRBV6-5; clone_size: NA; j_call: TRBJ2-2; cdr3_nt: TGTGCCAGCAGGATAGATTTGGCCGGGGAGCTGTTTTTT; cdr3_aa: CASRIDLAGELFF
d_call: NA; v_call: TRBV27; clone_size: NA; j_call: TRBJ1-1; cdr3_nt: TGTGCCAGCAGCTACGACCTTAGGTCGGAAGCTTTCTTT; cdr3_aa: CASSYDLRSEAFF